Sequencing of this T cell receptor (beta chain) was carried out in a study of shared clonotypes between healthy human individuals. Across the study: Those who served as donors were two women and three men between the ages of 18 and 49. Whole-study findings and limits: Non-shared clonotypes showed lower generation probabilities than clonotypes common to all four donors.

Researchers ran the assay at a deep level. TCRdb's table, derived via immunoSEQ multiplex PCR, lists solely in-frame clones and lacks some. Of 950,000 to 1,100,000 clones listed, around 75% are singletons. A note on this clone: Its specificity is not known.

The sequence was obtained from a man aged 18 to 30 in good health. Sample: memory CD4+ T cells sorted from blood. As for subset: CD45RA-negative fraction.

CDR3 amino acids: CASSPRARGEEKLFF. CDR3 nucleotides: TGTGCCAGCTCACCTCGGGCCAGAGGGGAAGAAAAACTGTTTTTT. The J gene is TRBJ1-4, the V gene TRBV18, with D perhaps matching TRBD1 (5 bases). Germline CDR1 and CDR2: KGHSH and LQKENI. The CDR3 loop spans 15 amino acids. The ends were cut back, 3 bases at V and 8 bases at J, with 16 bases in the middle.